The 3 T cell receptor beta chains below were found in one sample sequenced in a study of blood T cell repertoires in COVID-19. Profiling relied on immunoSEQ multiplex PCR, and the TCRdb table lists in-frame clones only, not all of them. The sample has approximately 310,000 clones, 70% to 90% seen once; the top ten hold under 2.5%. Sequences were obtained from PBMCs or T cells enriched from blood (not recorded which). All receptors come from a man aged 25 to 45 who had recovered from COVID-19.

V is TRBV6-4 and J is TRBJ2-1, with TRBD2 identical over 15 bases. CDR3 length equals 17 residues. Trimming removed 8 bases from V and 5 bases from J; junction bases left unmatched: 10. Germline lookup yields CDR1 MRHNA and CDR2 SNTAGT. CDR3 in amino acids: CASSLQGLAGGDNEQFF. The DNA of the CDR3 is TGTGCCAGCTCACTACAAGGACTAGCGGGGGGGGACAATGAGCAGTTCTTC.

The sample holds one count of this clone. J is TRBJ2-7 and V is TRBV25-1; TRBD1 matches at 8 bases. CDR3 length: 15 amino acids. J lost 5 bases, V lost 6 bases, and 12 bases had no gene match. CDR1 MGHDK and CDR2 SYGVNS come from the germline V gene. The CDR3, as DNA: TGTGCCAGCAGCGCCTTCAAGGGACAGGTTAACGAGCAGTACTTC. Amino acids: CASSAFKGQVNEQYF.

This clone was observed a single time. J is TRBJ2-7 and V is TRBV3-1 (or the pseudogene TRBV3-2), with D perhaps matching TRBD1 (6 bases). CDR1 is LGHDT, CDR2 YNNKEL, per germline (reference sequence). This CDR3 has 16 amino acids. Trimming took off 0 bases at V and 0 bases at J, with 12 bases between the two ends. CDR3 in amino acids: CASSQDFTGNSYEQYF. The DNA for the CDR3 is TGTGCCAGCAGCCAAGATTTTACAGGGAACTCCTACGAGCAGTACTTC.